The rows below give T cell receptor beta chains drawn from one sample of a study of PD-L1 blockade in urothelial cancer. Sequencing was performed with immunoSEQ multiplex PCR; in TCRdb, only in-frame clones are kept and a portion is missing. The data contain roughly 120,000 clones, more than 85% of them singletons. Source: PBMCs, taken around atezolizumab (anti-PD-L1) treatment. All receptors come from a man aged 60-69 years with urothelial cancer. CDR3s leave out the opening cysteine and the closing phenylalanine or tryptophan. The order of the fields is V gene, clone size, CDR3 protein. Size values are once, few and many counts, or a class for expanded clones, and some rows have none.

TRBV5-6	once	ASSSGLFGSYEQY
TRBV18	-	ASSPDAGGIQY
TRBV7-9	-	ASSGQGLAGETQY
TRBV6-1	once	ASTRREVTYEQY
TRBV6-1	-	ASRKTGHNEQF
TRBV7-9	few	ASSSTGANQPQH
TRBV6-1	-	ASSITDRQETQY
TRBV7-9	-	ASSRTSQGIYEQY
TRBV2	once	ASWGGFEQF
TRBV5-1	-	ASSEETGANYGYT
TRBV28	-	ASSLSVLLAEAF
TRBV9	-	ASSVGARGREKLF
TRBV4-1	-	ASSHLSGSYEQY
TRBV7-3	-	ASSIRTGEGMSEQF
TRBV27	-	ASSFHPGDTEAF
TRBV18	-	ASSLDRGNTIY
TRBV15	-	ATSRRQGAGAEAF
TRBV7-6	-	ASSPTSGYEQY
TRBV6-1	-	ASSERTVQGTQY
TRBV19	-	ASSAYRELDTEAF
TRBV7-3	-	ASSLTGTRNTDTQY
TRBV11-2	-	ASSPSGRNQPQH
TRBV2	-	AGGTSADETQY
TRBV12-2	-	ASRLGYEVNQAAYNEQF
TRBV29-1	-	SVDAGATTGELF
TRBV7-9	-	ASSFLSGNGGEQF
TRBV28	-	ASSQRTGPYNEQF
TRBV7-3	-	ASSLGVAGGSSTDTQY
TRBV27	-	ASSIGQGLSEQY
TRBV30	-	AWSPRQRQF
TRBV7-6	-	ASSLVGGRGENIQY
TRBV4-1	-	ASSSGLSYEQY
TRBV19	once	ASSIERSNQPQH
TRBV5-1	once	ASSFRGNTEAF